These T cell receptor beta chains were read from a single sample in a study of blood T cell repertoires in COVID-19. Clones were sequenced by immunoSEQ multiplex PCR, and TCRdb holds only the in-frame ones, with some missing. The data hold more than 200,000 clones, with more than 75% observed a single time. Sequencing was done on a sample of PBMCs or T cells enriched from blood (not recorded which). The receptors derive from a man aged 25-40 years in a cohort exposed to, infected with or recovered from COVID-19 (not recorded which). The CDR3 runs from the conserved cysteine through the conserved F or W. Each record gives: clone size, V gene, J gene, D gene, CDR3 DNA, CDR3 protein. A D gene is named only where the DNA matches it firmly. Clone size is shown for a subset of rows, as once, few, many or a class of expanded clone.

size: NA
V: TRBV6-1
J: TRBJ2-5
D: NA
DNA: TGTGCCAGCAGTGACACAGGGACCCAAGAGACCCAGTACTTC
CDR3: CASSDTGTQETQYF

size: NA
V: TRBV4-2
J: TRBJ1-1
D: TRBD1
DNA: TGTGCCAGCAGCCAAGGGGGACAGAAGTTGTTTGAAGCTTTCTTT
CDR3: CASSQGGQKLFEAFF

size: NA
V: TRBV6-5
J: TRBJ2-7
D: NA
DNA: TGTGCCAGCAGGACAGGGACTTCCTACGAGCAGTACTTC
CDR3: CASRTGTSYEQYF

size: NA
V: TRBV5-1
J: TRBJ2-7
D: TRBD1
DNA: TGCGCCAGCAGCTTAGGGGGCCCCTACGAGCAGTACTTC
CDR3: CASSLGGPYEQYF

size: NA
V: TRBV5-1
J: TRBJ2-7
D: TRBD2
DNA: TGCGCCAGCAGCCAAACTAGCGGGAGGGCCCACGAGCAGTACTTC
CDR3: CASSQTSGRAHEQYF

size: NA
V: TRBV24-1
J: TRBJ1-2
D: NA
DNA: TGTGCCACCAGTGACTTGGCAGTGGGCTACACCTTC
CDR3: CATSDLAVGYTF

size: NA
V: TRBV28
J: TRBJ1-2
D: NA
DNA: TGTGCCAGCAGTTCGCCCCCCGGGTTTTATGGCTACACCTTC
CDR3: CASSSPPGFYGYTF

size: NA
V: TRBV4-3
J: TRBJ2-7
D: NA
DNA: TGCGCCAGCAGCCAAACTGTCTCCTACGAGCAGTACTTC
CDR3: CASSQTVSYEQYF

size: NA
V: TRBV6-4
J: TRBJ2-7
D: NA
DNA: TGTGCCAGCAGAAGTTGTACTAGGGAGCACGAGCAGTACTTC
CDR3: CASRSCTREHEQYF

size: NA
V: TRBV6-2/TRBV6-3
J: TRBJ1-5
D: NA
DNA: TGTGCCAGCAGTTACCAATGGCGCGGTCGGGGTCAGCCCCAGCATTTT
CDR3: CASSYQWRGRGQPQHF

size: NA
V: TRBV28
J: TRBJ2-4
D: TRBD2
DNA: TGTGCCAGCAGTGGGGGGTGGGTTGGACTAGCGACAAAACAACTAGCCAAAAACATTCAGTACTTC
CDR3: CASSGGWVGLATKQLAKNIQYF

size: few
V: TRBV7-9
J: TRBJ1-3
D: TRBD1
DNA: TGTGCCAGCAGCTGGACTCTTAGGACAGGGGGAAACACCATATATTTT
CDR3: CASSWTLRTGGNTIYF

size: NA
V: TRBV19
J: TRBJ1-5
D: NA
DNA: TGTGCCAGTAGTACCAAACTCAAGAATCAGCCCCAGCATTTT
CDR3: CASSTKLKNQPQHF

size: NA
V: TRBV6-4
J: TRBJ2-2
D: NA
DNA: TGTGCCAGCAGTGACTTTGGAGGGAGTGGGCCCGGGGAGCTGTTTTTT
CDR3: CASSDFGGSGPGELFF

size: NA
V: TRBV28
J: TRBJ1-6
D: TRBD1
DNA: TGTGCCAGCAGCTTGGACAGGGATTCACCCCTCCACTTT
CDR3: CASSLDRDSPLHF

size: NA
V: TRBV9
J: TRBJ2-7
D: NA
DNA: TGTGCCAGCAGCGTCGTAGGGGGCTACGAGCAGTACTTC
CDR3: CASSVVGGYEQYF

size: NA
V: TRBV7-9
J: TRBJ2-3
D: NA
DNA: TGTGCCAGCAGCTTAGGGCGGCCGTCGGATACGCAGTATTTT
CDR3: CASSLGRPSDTQYF

size: once
V: TRBV28
J: TRBJ1-3
D: TRBD1
DNA: TGTGCCAGCAGTTTATGGGCCCAGGGGGCGGGTGGAAACACCATATATTTT
CDR3: CASSLWAQGAGGNTIYF

size: once
V: TRBV9
J: TRBJ1-6
D: TRBD1
DNA: TGTGCCAGCAGCGTAGATCAGGGGGATAATTCACCCCTCCACTTT
CDR3: CASSVDQGDNSPLHF

size: NA
V: TRBV19
J: TRBJ2-1
D: NA
DNA: TGTGCCAGTAGTCCATCTGGCGGAAGCTCCTACAATGAGCAGTTCTTC
CDR3: CASSPSGGSSYNEQFF

size: NA
V: TRBV5-1
J: TRBJ1-2
D: TRBD1
DNA: TGCGCCAGCAGTTCCGGGACAGGGGGAGTAGCTAACTATGGCTACACCTTC
CDR3: CASSSGTGGVANYGYTF

size: NA
V: TRBV9
J: TRBJ1-2
D: NA
DNA: TGTGCCAGCAGCGTTGATGTGACGGGGGACGGTAACTATGGCTACACCTTC
CDR3: CASSVDVTGDGNYGYTF

size: NA
V: TRBV7-9
J: TRBJ2-7
D: NA
DNA: TGTGCCAGCAGCCCCCCGGACGGAGGAGAGTACGAGCAGTACTTC
CDR3: CASSPPDGGEYEQYF

size: NA
V: TRBV11-1
J: TRBJ1-2
D: TRBD1
DNA: TGTGCCAGCAGCTTAGCCCGGACAGGGACTCATGGCTACACCTTC
CDR3: CASSLARTGTHGYTF